These 28 T cell receptor beta chains were sequenced from one sample in a study of T cell repertoires in cytomegalovirus infection. Antigens of these TCRs are unknown. TCRdb used MiXCR to reprocess the reads, holding one entry per CDR3 protein. The top ten hold 13% of the sample, which has around 300,000 distinct CDR3 sequences, around 25% seen once. The sample in question was cultured PBMCs, obtained from culture after CMV antigen stimulation. All receptors come from a human donor in good health (CMV status not recorded). Some clones in this sample may be carry-over from other donors' samples.

The chain combines TRBV5-1 with TRBJ2-5, with unresolved D. This CDR3 is built from 13 residues. Between the trimmed V and J ends, which lost 7 bases and 5 bases, there was a span of 15 bases. From germline, CDR1 is SGHRS and CDR2 YFSETQ. The CDR3 loop is CASANFLGETQYF. In DNA, the CDR3 is TGCGCCAGCGCCAATTTTTTGGGGGAGACCCAGTACTTC. Filled out from reference TRBV5-1 and TRBJ2-5, the complete variable domain reads KAGVTQTPRYLIKTRGQQVTLSCSPISGHRSVSWYQQTPGQGLQFLFEYFSETQRNKGNFPGRFSGRQFSNSRSEMNVSTLELGDSALYLCASANFLGETQYFGPGTRLLVL.

The chain employs TRBV6-5 and TRBJ2-5; D unresolved. Germline loops: CDR1 MNHEY, CDR2 SVGAGI. The CDR3 has 12 amino acids. V lost 0 bases to trimming and J lost 10 bases, with 9 bases between them. The CDR3 DNA is TGTGCCAGCAGTTACTCCCTGGGAATCCAGTACTTC. As protein: CASSYSLGIQYF.

This clonotype was counted only a few times. This chain joins TRBV20-1 and TRBJ1-5, with TRBD1 matching over 9 bases. V shed 5 bases, J shed 3 bases, and the junction held 8 bases outside the gene matches. Germline CDR1 DFQATT, CDR2 SNEGSKA (reference sequence). The CDR3 has 15 residues. Here the CDR3 reads CSALPGQGFNQPQHF. In nucleotides, the CDR3 is TGCAGTGCTCTCCCGGGACAGGGCTTCAATCAGCCCCAGCATTTT.

Comments on this clonotype: The conserved phenylalanine or tryptophan normally closing the CDR3 is absent here, so this likely arose from a read error. Written as DNA, the CDR3 is TGTGCCAGCAGCCAATACACGGGGAATCAGCCCCAGCATTCT. This gives the protein CASSQYTGNQPQHS. This chain joins TRBV7-2 and TRBJ1-5, with D unresolved. The CDR3 is 14 amino acids. The V gene lost 5 bases and the J gene lost 4 bases, with 12 bases spanning the gap. Per germline, CDR1 SGHTA and CDR2 FQGNSA.

This clonotype appeared a few times. CDR3 DNA sequence: TGTGCCAGCAGTGAGCCGGGACAGCAGTCCGAGCAGTACTTC. This translates into CASSEPGQQSEQYF. J is TRBJ2-7 and V is TRBV6-2 or TRBV6-3, with TRBD1 identical over 7 bases. CDR1 is MNHEY and CDR2 is SVGEGT in the germline V gene. This CDR3 spans 14 amino acids. V shed 5 bases and J 6 bases; nucleotides not matched to a gene: 10.

In this sample, this clonotype turned up once. This chain links TRBV5-1 with TRBJ2-7; 7 positions agree with TRBD1. Germline CDR1 SGHRS, CDR2 YFSETQ. The CDR3 totals 14 residues. V dropped 0 bases and J dropped 6; count of bases not matched to a gene: 6. DNA for the CDR3: TGCGCCAGCAGCTTGGAGACAGGGATGCTCGAGCAGTACGTC. This gives the protein CASSLETGMLEQYV.

This clonotype was found a few times. The chain is built from TRBV5-6 and TRBJ1-2; tentative D call: TRBD1 (5 bases). The ends were cut back, 4 bases at V and 7 bases at J, with 14 bases in the middle. This CDR3 is built from 13 residues. Germline loops: CDR1 SGHDT, CDR2 YYEEEE. CDR3 sequence: CASSGAGPPGYTF. CDR3 sequence (DNA): TGTGCCAGCAGCGGAGCAGGGCCGCCTGGCTACACCTTC.

Remarks on this clonotype: Given a much more abundant clone one base away, this may be a read error. The chain uses TRBV11-2 and TRBJ2-7, with TRBD2 as a possible D gene (5 bases). This CDR3 comprises 14 residues. V lost 2 bases and J lost 2, with 10 bases in between. Germline loops: CDR1 SGHAT, CDR2 FQNNGV. CDR3 bases: TGTGCCAGCAGCTTATTGGGGAGACCCTACGAGCAGTACTTC. Translation: CASSLLGRPYEQYF.

This clonotype turned up a few times. The chain is built from TRBV12-3 or TRBV12-4 and TRBJ1-5, with TRBD1 as a possible D gene (6 bases). The ends were cut back, 7 bases at V and 2 bases at J, with 12 bases in the middle. CDR3 length: 14 residues. Written as DNA, the CDR3 is TGTGCCAGCACTACAGGGTTGGGCAATCAGCCCCAGCATTTT. It specifies CASTTGLGNQPQHF.

The chain links TRBV28 to TRBJ1-1; D is ambiguous. The CDR3 consists of 12 residues. Germline CDR1 MDHEN, CDR2 SYDVKM. V lost 2 bases to trimming and J lost 11 bases, with 12 bases between them. The CDR3 reads CASSLEREAAFF. The CDR3, as DNA: TGTGCCAGCAGTTTAGAACGCGAGGCCGCTTTCTTT.

This clonotype has only a few counts. The J gene is TRBJ1-2, the V gene TRBV4-1; no firm D call. The CDR3 length is 16 residues. Germline CDR1 is MGHRA and CDR2 is YSYEKL. V lost 0 bases to trimming and J lost 0 bases, with 11 bases between them. The CDR3 loop reads CASSQEWRVTNYGYTF. The CDR3 nucleotides read TGCGCCAGCAGCCAAGAGTGGAGGGTAACTAACTATGGCTACACCTTC.

The V gene is TRBV9, the J gene TRBJ2-3, with 10 bases that match TRBD2. There are 16 residues in the CDR3. The junction had 8 bases not matched to a gene; V was cut back by 4 bases and J by 3 bases. Per germline, CDR1 SGDLS and CDR2 YYNGEE. CDR3 in DNA: TGTGCCAGCAGCCTCCGAGCGGGAGGGCCTACAGATACGCAGTATTTT. Encoded protein: CASSLRAGGPTDTQYF.

The rearrangement joins TRBV30 to TRBJ2-1; 8 bases match TRBD2. V lost 5 bases to trimming and J lost 4 bases; unmatched junction nucleotides: 10. Germline V gives CDR1 GTSNPN, CDR2 SVGIG (reference sequence). The CDR3 totals 15 residues. This chain's CDR3 is CAWGASGGLYNEQFF. As DNA, the CDR3 is TGTGCCTGGGGGGCGTCGGGAGGGTTATACAATGAGCAGTTCTTC.

This clonotype was observed at least ten times. The J gene is TRBJ2-5, the V gene TRBV4-3, with 8 bases fitting TRBD2. V trimming: 0 bases; J trimming: 5 bases; junction bases outside the gene matches: 8. This CDR3 comprises 16 residues. The germline V gene encodes CDR1 LGHNA and CDR2 YSLEER. The CDR3 bases are TGCGCCAGCAGCCAAGAGGTGGGCGGGAGGTCTGAGACCCAGTACTTC. Amino acid sequence: CASSQEVGGRSETQYF.

This clonotype occurred many times. The chain combines TRBV6-1 with TRBJ2-7; D remains unclear. This CDR3 is 11 amino acids long. V was cut by 6 bases and J by 3 bases, with 6 bases left in between. Looked up from germline, CDR1 is MNHNS and CDR2 is SASEGT. The CDR3 reads CASRSYYEQYF. CDR3 DNA sequence: TGTGCCAGCAGGAGCTACTACGAGCAGTACTTC.

The V gene is TRBV4-3, the J gene TRBJ2-1; D not certain. The CDR3 runs to 14 residues. V dropped 0 bases and J dropped 3 bases, with 6 bases sitting between them. The germline V gene encodes CDR1 LGHNA and CDR2 YSLEER. The CDR3 nucleotides are TGCGCCAGCAGCCAAGATCCTAACTACAATGAGCAGTTCTTC. Amino acids: CASSQDPNYNEQFF.

This clonotype turned up a few times. CDR3 coding DNA: TGTGCCAGCAGTTTAGCGCTTGGGGCAGACTATGGCTACACCTTC. Translation gives CASSLALGADYGYTF. The V call is TRBV12-3 or TRBV12-4, the J call TRBJ1-2; possible D gene TRBD1, 5 bases. The CDR3 has 15 amino acids. With 0 bases removed from V and 3 bases from J, the gap between germline ends came to 11 bases.

This clonotype was observed a few times. The chain has TRBV27 and TRBJ2-1; TRBD2 matches 13 bases. Trimming cost V 4 bases and J 10 bases; bases outside gene matches: 13. The CDR3 has 17 residues. Germline V gene sequence: CDR1 MNHEY, CDR2 SMNVEV (reference sequence). In DNA form, the CDR3 reads TGTGCCAGCAGTTCCTCCCCAGGTACTAGCGGGAGGGGCGAGCAGTTCTTC. Encoded protein: CASSSSPGTSGRGEQFF.

This chain connects TRBV10-3 to TRBJ1-3; 11 bases align to TRBD1. In germline, CDR1 is ENHRY, CDR2 SYGVKD. The CDR3 loop spans 17 amino acids. J was trimmed by 4 bases and V by 6 bases; bases with no gene match: 11. The CDR3 loop is CAISPGQGAIGGNTIYF. The CDR3 nucleotides are TGTGCCATCAGCCCCGGACAGGGGGCAATAGGAGGAAACACCATATATTTT.

V usage is TRBV11-1 and J usage is TRBJ2-7; maybe TRBD1 (5 bases). The CDR3 sequence is 14 residues long. Trimming shortened V by 3 bases and J by 0 bases, and 9 bases separated the two germline ends. Germline V gene sequence: CDR1 SGHAT, CDR2 FQDESV (reference sequence). The CDR3 sequence is CASSLHRTSYEQYF. For the CDR3, the DNA is TGTGCCAGCAGCTTGCACAGGACCTCCTACGAGCAGTACTTC.

The J gene is TRBJ2-1, the V gene TRBV7-9; the D gene is possibly TRBD2 (5 bases). V lost 4 bases, J lost 5 bases, and 9 bases lay in between. Germline V lookup: CDR1 SEHNR, CDR2 FQNEAQ (reference sequence). The CDR3 runs 13 residues. The CDR3 DNA reads TGTGCCAGCAGCTACGGACTTCACAATGAGCAGTTCTTC. This translates into CASSYGLHNEQFF.

This clonotype was counted only a few times. The chain combines TRBV6-2 or TRBV6-3 with TRBJ2-4; D is perhaps TRBD1 or TRBD2 (6 bases each). CDR1 and CDR2 (germline): MNHEY, SVGEGT. V dropped 2 bases and J dropped 5 bases, with 10 bases sitting between them. The CDR3 spans 14 residues. CDR3 residues: CASSYRGVQNIQYF. Here the CDR3 DNA reads TGTGCCAGCAGTTACAGGGGGGTTCAAAACATTCAGTACTTC.

The chain joins TRBV30 to TRBJ1-1, with D perhaps TRBD1 (5 bases). The CDR3 is 16 amino acids. Germline V gene data show CDR1 as GTSNPN and CDR2 as SVGIG (reference sequence). V lost 1 base to trimming and J lost 0 bases, with 15 bases between them. CDR3 sequence reads: CAWSAKRDFMNTEAFF. CDR3 nucleotide sequence: TGTGCCTGGAGTGCGAAACGGGACTTCATGAACACTGAAGCTTTCTTT.

A few counts support this clonotype. CDR3 region: CSAGPGTSGSWDEQYF. The CDR3 DNA is TGCAGTGCTGGCCCCGGGACTAGCGGGAGCTGGGACGAGCAGTACTTC. This chain connects TRBV20-1 to TRBJ2-7, with 14 positions matching TRBD2. V lost 5 bases, J lost 5 bases, and 11 bases stayed unmatched. There are 16 residues in the CDR3. From germline, CDR1 is DFQATT and CDR2 SNEGSKA (reference sequence).

This clonotype was found many times. V gene TRBV7-2 combines with J gene TRBJ2-7, with a weak D call TRBD2 (5 bases). Per germline, CDR1 SGHTA and CDR2 FQGNSA. CDR3 size: 14 residues. The ends were cut back, 3 bases at V and 0 bases at J, with 9 bases in the middle. The CDR3 nucleotides read TGTGCCAGCAGCTTCTCTAGCCCCTCCTACGAGCAGTACTTC. This translates into CASSFSSPSYEQYF. The full variable domain, with the rest looked up from reference TRBV7-2 and TRBJ2-7, is GAGVSQSPSNKVTEKGKDVELRCDPISGHTALYWYRQSLGQGLEFLIYFQGNSAPDKSGLPSDRFSAERTGGSVSTLTIQRTQQEDSAVYLCASSFSSPSYEQYFGPGTRLTVT.

This clonotype was picked up one time. This chain links TRBV6-2 or TRBV6-3 with TRBJ2-3; D perhaps matches TRBD2 (5 bases). Trimming took off 6 bases at V and 2 bases at J, with 27 bases between the two ends. The CDR3 contains 19 residues. CDR1 and CDR2 from the germline V gene are MNHEY and SVGEGT. The CDR3 DNA reads as TGTGCCAGCAGCCCGTCGGGGTCGCTGATAATCAGGATCACAGATACGCAGTATTTT. Its protein product is CASSPSGSLIIRITDTQYF.

This clonotype showed up many times. V and J are TRBV7-2 and TRBJ1-4, with no clear D. From germline, CDR1 is SGHTA and CDR2 FQGNSA. V dropped 2 bases and J dropped 8 bases, with 12 bases sitting between them. The CDR3 is made up of 14 amino acids. The CDR3 DNA is TGTGCCAGCAGCTTATGGGCCGCTGGGGAAAAACTGTTTTTT. Translating it yields CASSLWAAGEKLFF.

This clonotype was recorded many times. The CDR3 loop is CASSPSGRDTDTQYF. In DNA form, the CDR3 reads TGTGCCAGCAGCCCGTCGGGGCGGGACACAGATACGCAGTATTTT. The chain couples TRBV7-9 to TRBJ2-3; weak D call: TRBD2 (6 bases). V lost 5 bases and J lost 2, with 14 bases in between. Germline V gene sequence: CDR1 SEHNR, CDR2 FQNEAQ (reference sequence). CDR3 size: 15 residues.